This TCR beta chain was sequenced during a study of T cells after yellow fever vaccination (dated by TCRdb to the late 2010s). General notes on the study: The SMART-Seq v4 Ultra Low Input RNA kit was used to prepare libraries from fractions with low cell numbers. To follow T-cell clones before and after both primary and booster YFV17D yellow fever vaccination, bulk TCR alpha and beta repertoires underwent longitudinal sequencing. Two healthy male donors, one aged 18 to 29 and one aged 30 to 40 years, were included in the cohort. Blood was collected at multiple timepoints before and after primary and secondary immunization, and bulk PBMC replicates and cell subsets were isolated.

On the study overall, not on this receptor specifically: Compared with the primary T-cell response, the secondary T-cell response was weaker but faster, peaking on day 5 rather than day 15. After the booster, most clones that had expanded after primary vaccination were detected again (approximately 95% of CD4 and about 88% of CD8), suggesting broad maintenance of memory. Computational filtering was needed because FACS-sorted repertoires could contain abundant contaminating clonotypes from the bulk population. The study included only a couple of donors, which limits how far the findings can be generalized. A small share of clonotypes occurred in both CD4 and CD8 compartments, likely arising from convergent recombination.

The sample's treatment or condition, from its label and the paper: live attenuated yellow fever vaccine strain. Two biological replicates of bulk PBMCs were collected at each blood-draw timepoint. PBMCs were isolated from peripheral blood using a standard Ficoll-Paque protocol. TriZol was used to extract RNA from bulk PBMCs, from CD4 and CD8 fractions, and from dextramer-positive and dextramer-negative fractions. Synthesis of TCR cDNA relied on 5'RACE template switching, a step that introduced a universal primer site along with unique molecular identifiers. Priming of cDNA synthesis was performed from both the TCR alpha and TCR beta constant segments. Libraries were amplified in two PCR steps, with sample barcodes and sequencing adapters added in the second step. Libraries were sequenced on Illumina HiSeq 2500 (2x100 bp) or NovaSeq (2x150 bp). In the source study's methods: Reads were demultiplexed and collapsed into UMI consensus sequences with MIGEC, and V(D)J alignment was performed with MiXCR. Vaccine-responding clonotypes were identified with edgeR using replicate PBMC samples, with FDR below 0.01 and a log2 fold change above 5 up to day 15 being required. Each bulk clonotype received a CD4 or CD8 identity based on whether the sequenced CD4 or CD8 repertoire contained that clonotype at higher abundance. The public reads were quality trimmed at Q25 with fastp and then assembled into clones with MiXCR by TCRdb, keeping productive beta chains. Records with the same CDR3 protein are collapsed into one entry carrying the most frequent genes and DNA. TCRdb's processing, not the authors', yielded these V and J calls. The sample profile shows almost 600,000 distinct CDR3 sequences; approximately 12% of them were found once. The ten top clones hold around an eighth of the sample.

This clonotype has at least ten counts. The target of this receptor is not known. Per-nucleotide qualities are absent, and no much larger clonotype sits a single base away. V and J are trimmed by 8 bases and 2 bases, and the gene matches miss 6 bases of the junction. The CDR3 contains 14 residues, cysteine and phenylalanine counted. Solely the CDR3 DNA is kept, with 42 bases framed from the first base. From a lookup of the germline V gene, CDR1 and CDR2 are LGHNA and YNFKEQ. The sequence was obtained from a man aged 30-40 years who received the YFV17D yellow fever vaccine. The sequence is built from TRBV4-2 and TRBJ2-3, and 8 bases in between align with TRBD2. The sample here was PBMCs, taken on the day of the yellow fever booster vaccination. The base sequence is TGTGCCAGCCGGGGGGGAGTCTTCACAGATACGCAGTATTTT. Translated, this is CASRGGVFTDTQYF.